This T cell receptor (beta chain) was profiled in a study of blood T cell repertoires in COVID-19. Study-wide context: Collection of acute and convalescent COVID-19 samples took place in the United States, Italy and Spain.

TCRdb's table, derived via immunoSEQ multiplex PCR, lists solely in-frame clones and lacks some. Among about 340,000 clones listed, roughly 90% were seen once. This CDR3 spans 17 amino acids. V was clipped by 1 base and J by 1 base, with 14 bases between them. Germline values: CDR1 MGHRA, CDR2 YSYEKL. Specimen: peripheral blood. The rearrangement joins TRBV4-1 to TRBJ1-5; possibly TRBD1 for D (5 bases). The sequence was collected from a woman in her 70s with COVID-19, enrolled during active disease. CDR3 region: CASSQALGGASNQPQHF. The CDR3 DNA sequence: TGCGCCAGCAGCCAAGCCCTCGGGGGTGCGAGCAATCAGCCCCAGCATTTT.